This TCR beta chain was sequenced for a study of T cells in Graves' hyperthyroidism and ophthalmopathy. As for the study in general: Peripheral blood was secured at the point of initial diagnosis, before any treatment.

Regions amplified from RNA transcripts were the TCR beta CDR3 regions. When the TCR CDR3 underwent first-round RT-PCR, the HTBI primer set was used. TCRdb ran MiXCR on the multiplex PCR reads and lists one entry per CDR3 protein. This table holds about 420,000 distinct CDR3 sequences, approximately 14% found once. General study results and limits: Ophthalmopathy and stable hyperthyroidism were told apart by a 13 V-J model. Ophthalmopathy onset followed model prediction by a median approximately seven months.

The CDR3 length is 16 residues. Trimming pared 6 bases from V and 0 bases from J, leaving 15 bases between. The sample holds many counts of this clonotype. Its antigen is unknown. This receptor was taken from a woman aged 18-30 years with Graves' hyperthyroidism. The chain joins TRBV12-3 or TRBV12-4 to TRBJ1-5; tentative D call: TRBD1 (5 bases). The sequenced material came from blood. CDR3 region: CASRARGGVSNQPQHF. The CDR3 DNA reads TGTGCCAGCAGGGCGAGGGGAGGGGTTAGCAATCAGCCCCAGCATTTT.